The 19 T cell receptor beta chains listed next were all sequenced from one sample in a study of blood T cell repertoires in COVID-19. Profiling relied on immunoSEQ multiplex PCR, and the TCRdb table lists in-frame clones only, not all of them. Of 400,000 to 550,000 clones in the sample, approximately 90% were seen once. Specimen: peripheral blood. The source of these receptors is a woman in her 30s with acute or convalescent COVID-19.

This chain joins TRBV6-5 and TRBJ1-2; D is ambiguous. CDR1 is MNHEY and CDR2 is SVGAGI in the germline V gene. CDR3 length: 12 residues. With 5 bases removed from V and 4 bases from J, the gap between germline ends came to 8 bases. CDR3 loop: CASSLNFYGYTF. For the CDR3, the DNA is TGTGCCAGCAGTCTTAACTTCTATGGCTACACCTTC.

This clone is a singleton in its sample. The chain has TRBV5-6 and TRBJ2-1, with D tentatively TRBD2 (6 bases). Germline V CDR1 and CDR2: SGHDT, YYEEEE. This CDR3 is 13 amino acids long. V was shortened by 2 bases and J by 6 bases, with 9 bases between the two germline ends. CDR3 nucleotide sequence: TGTGCCAGCAGCTTAACTAGCATCAATGAGCAGTTCTTC. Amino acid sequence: CASSLTSINEQFF.

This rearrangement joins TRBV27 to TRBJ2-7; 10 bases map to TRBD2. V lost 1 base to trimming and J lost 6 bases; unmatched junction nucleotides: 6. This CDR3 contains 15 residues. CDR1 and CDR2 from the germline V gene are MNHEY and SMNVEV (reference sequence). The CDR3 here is CASSLWSSGGPEQYF. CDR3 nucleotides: TGTGCCAGCAGTTTATGGAGTAGCGGGGGGCCCGAGCAGTACTTC.

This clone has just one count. CDR3 DNA sequence: TGTGCCAGCAGCTTAGAATTGGGGCAGGGGACAGGGCGTTACAATGAGCAGTTCTTC. Protein product: CASSLELGQGTGRYNEQFF. This chain joins TRBV7-6 and TRBJ2-1; 9 bases are shared with TRBD1. The CDR3 spans 19 residues. The V gene's germline CDR1 is SGHVS and CDR2 FNYEAQ. The junction had 14 bases not matched to a gene; V was cut back by 1 base and J by 4 bases.

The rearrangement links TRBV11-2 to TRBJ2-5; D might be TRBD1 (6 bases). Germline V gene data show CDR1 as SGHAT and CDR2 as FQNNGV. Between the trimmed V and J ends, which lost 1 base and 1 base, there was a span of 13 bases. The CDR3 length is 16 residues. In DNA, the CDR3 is TGTGCCAGCAGCTTAGGGACAGCCAGCTTCCAAGAGACCCAGTACTTC. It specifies CASSLGTASFQETQYF.

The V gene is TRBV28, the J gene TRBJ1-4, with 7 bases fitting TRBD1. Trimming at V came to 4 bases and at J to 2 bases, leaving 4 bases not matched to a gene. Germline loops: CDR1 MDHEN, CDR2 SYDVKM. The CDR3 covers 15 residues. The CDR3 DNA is TGTGCCAGCAGTTCGCCAGGGGGGACTAATGAAAAACTGTTTTTT. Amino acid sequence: CASSSPGGTNEKLFF.

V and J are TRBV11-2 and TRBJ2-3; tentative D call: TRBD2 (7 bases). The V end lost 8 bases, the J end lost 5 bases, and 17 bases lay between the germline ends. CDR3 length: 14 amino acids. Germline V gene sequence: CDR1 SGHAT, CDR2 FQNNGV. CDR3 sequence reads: CASRMAGAQDTQYF. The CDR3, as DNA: TGTGCCAGCCGAATGGCGGGGGCTCAAGATACGCAGTATTTT.

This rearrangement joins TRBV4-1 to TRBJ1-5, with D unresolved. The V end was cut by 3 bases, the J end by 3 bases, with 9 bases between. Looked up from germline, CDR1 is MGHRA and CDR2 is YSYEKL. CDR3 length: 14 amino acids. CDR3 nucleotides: TGCGCCAGCAGCCAGGACGGGGTCAATCAGCCCCAGCATTTT. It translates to CASSQDGVNQPQHF.

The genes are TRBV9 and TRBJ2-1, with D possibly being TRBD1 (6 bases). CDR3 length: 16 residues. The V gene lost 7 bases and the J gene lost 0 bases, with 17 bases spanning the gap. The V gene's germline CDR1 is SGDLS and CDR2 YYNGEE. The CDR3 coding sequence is TGTGCCAGCCAACCGACAGGCCATAGCTCCTACAATGAGCAGTTCTTC. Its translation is CASQPTGHSSYNEQFF.

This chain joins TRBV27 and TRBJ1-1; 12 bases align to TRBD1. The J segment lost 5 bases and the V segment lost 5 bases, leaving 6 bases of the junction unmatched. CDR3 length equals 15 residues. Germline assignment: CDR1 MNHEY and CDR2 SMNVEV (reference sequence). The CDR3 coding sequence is TGTGCCAGCAGTCGAAGGGACAGGGGGCGAACTGAAGCTTTCTTT. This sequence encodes CASSRRDRGRTEAFF.

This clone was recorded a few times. CDR3 loop: CASSDTGTGSGELFF. The CDR3 bases are TGTGCCAGCAGTGATACCGGGACAGGGTCCGGGGAGCTGTTTTTT. This chain uses TRBV25-1 with TRBJ2-2; 9 nucleotides line up with TRBD1. The CDR3 is 15 amino acids. J gave up 6 bases and V 3 bases, and 5 bases lay outside the gene matches. Germline CDR1 MGHDK, CDR2 SYGVNS.

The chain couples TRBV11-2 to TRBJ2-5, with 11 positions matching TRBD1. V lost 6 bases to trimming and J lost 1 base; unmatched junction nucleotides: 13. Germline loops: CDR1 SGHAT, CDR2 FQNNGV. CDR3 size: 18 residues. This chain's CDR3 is CASRPGQGARISQETQYF. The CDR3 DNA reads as TGTGCCAGCAGACCCGGACAGGGGGCGAGGATTTCCCAAGAGACCCAGTACTTC. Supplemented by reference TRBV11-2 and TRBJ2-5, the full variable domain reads EAGVAQSPRYKIIEKRQSVAFWCNPISGHATLYWYQQILGQGPKLLIQFQNNGVVDDSQLPKDRFSAERLKGVDSTLKIQPAKLEDSAVYLCASRPGQGARISQETQYFGPGTRLLVL.

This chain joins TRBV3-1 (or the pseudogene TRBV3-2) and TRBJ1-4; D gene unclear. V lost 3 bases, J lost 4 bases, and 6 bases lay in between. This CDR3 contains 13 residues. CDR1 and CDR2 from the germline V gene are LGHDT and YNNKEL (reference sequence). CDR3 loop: CASSQHGNEKLFF. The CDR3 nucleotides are TGTGCCAGCAGCCAGCACGGTAATGAAAAACTGTTTTTT.

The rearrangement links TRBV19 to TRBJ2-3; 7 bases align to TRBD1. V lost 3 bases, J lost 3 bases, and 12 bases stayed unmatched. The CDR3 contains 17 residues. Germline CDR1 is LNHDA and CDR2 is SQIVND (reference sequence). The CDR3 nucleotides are TGTGCCAGTAGTATTCCTCCGGGGTCAGGGGGAACAGATACGCAGTATTTT. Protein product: CASSIPPGSGGTDTQYF.

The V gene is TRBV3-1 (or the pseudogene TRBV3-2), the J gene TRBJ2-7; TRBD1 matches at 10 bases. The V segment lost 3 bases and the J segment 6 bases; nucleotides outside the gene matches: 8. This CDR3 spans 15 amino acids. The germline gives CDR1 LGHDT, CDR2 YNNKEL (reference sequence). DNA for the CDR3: TGTGCCAGCAGCCACTTTGGGACAGGGGTTGGCGAGCAGTACTTC. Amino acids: CASSHFGTGVGEQYF.

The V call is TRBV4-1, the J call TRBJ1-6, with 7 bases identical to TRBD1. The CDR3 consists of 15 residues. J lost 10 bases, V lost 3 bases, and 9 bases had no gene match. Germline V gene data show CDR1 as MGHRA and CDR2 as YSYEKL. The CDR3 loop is CASSQTGLSGSPLHF. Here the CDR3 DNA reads TGCGCCAGCAGCCAGACAGGGCTTTCAGGATCACCCCTCCACTTT.

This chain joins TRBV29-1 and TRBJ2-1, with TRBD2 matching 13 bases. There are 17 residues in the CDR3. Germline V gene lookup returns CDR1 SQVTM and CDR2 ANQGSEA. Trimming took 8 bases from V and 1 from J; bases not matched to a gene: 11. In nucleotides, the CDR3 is TGCAGCCTGACGGGACTAGCGGGGTCCGGGTCCTACAATGAGCAGTTCTTC. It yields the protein CSLTGLAGSGSYNEQFF.

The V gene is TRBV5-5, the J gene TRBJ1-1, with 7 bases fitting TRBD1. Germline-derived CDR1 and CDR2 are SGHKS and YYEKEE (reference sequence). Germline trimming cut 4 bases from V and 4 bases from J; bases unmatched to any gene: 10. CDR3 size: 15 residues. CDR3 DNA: TGTGCCAGCAGCCAGACGACAGGGTGGAGCACTGAAGCTTTCTTT. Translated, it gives CASSQTTGWSTEAFF.

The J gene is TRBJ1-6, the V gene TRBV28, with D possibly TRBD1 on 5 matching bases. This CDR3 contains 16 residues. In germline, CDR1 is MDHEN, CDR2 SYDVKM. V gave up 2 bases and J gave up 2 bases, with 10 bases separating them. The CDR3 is CASSLAGEAYNSPLHF. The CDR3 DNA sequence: TGTGCCAGCAGTTTAGCGGGGGAGGCCTATAATTCACCCCTCCACTTT.